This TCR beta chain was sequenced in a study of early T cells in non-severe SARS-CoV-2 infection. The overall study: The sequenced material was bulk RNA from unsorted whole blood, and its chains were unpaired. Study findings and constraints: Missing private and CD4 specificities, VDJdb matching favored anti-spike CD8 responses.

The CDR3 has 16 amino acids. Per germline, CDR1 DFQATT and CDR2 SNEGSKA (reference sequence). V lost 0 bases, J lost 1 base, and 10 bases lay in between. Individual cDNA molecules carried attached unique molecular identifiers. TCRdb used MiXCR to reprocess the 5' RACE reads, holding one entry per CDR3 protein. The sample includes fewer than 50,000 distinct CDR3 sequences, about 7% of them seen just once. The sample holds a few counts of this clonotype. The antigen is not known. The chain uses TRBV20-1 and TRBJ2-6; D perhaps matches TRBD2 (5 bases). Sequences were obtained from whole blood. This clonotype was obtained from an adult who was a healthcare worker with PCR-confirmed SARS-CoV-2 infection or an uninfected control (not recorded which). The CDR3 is CSARDRAVSGANVLTF. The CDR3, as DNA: TGCAGTGCTAGAGATCGAGCGGTTTCTGGGGCCAACGTCCTGACTTTC.